A selection of T cell receptor beta chains follows, all from one sample in a study of T cells and Merkel cell carcinoma outcomes. Profiled with immunoSEQ multiplex PCR; TCRdb holds only in-frame clones, not every one. The sample holds roughly 7,000 clones, around 90% seen once. Sequences were obtained from tumor tissue from Merkel cell carcinoma. These receptors came from a human donor with Merkel cell carcinoma. The CDR3 runs from the conserved cysteine through the conserved F or W. The order of the fields is J gene, clone size, D gene, V gene, CDR3 protein, CDR3 DNA. D genes are given only for firm matches. The size entry is marked missing in some rows and otherwise reads once, few, many or a size class.

TRBJ2-7 | NA | NA | TRBV5-1 | CASSLQLPEEQYF | TGCGCCAGCAGCTTGCAGCTCCCGGAGGAGCAGTACTTC
TRBJ2-5 | NA | TRBD2 | TRBV2 | CASRGGGGLVETQYF | TGTGCCAGCAGGGGAGGCGGGGGTTTGGTGGAGACCCAGTACTTC
TRBJ1-3 | few | TRBD1 | TRBV4-1 | CASSQADRGLDRNTIYF | TGCGCCAGCAGCCAAGCTGACAGGGGCCTCGACCGTAACACCATATATTTT
TRBJ2-6 | NA | TRBD1 | TRBV13 | CASSLNPGQEFSGANVLTF | TGTGCCAGCAGCCTGAACCCGGGACAGGAGTTCTCTGGGGCCAACGTCCTGACTTTC
TRBJ2-7 | NA | NA | TRBV6-5 | CASSYSMAGASYEQYF | TGTGCCAGCAGTTACTCAATGGCAGGGGCTTCCTACGAGCAGTACTTC
TRBJ1-6 | NA | NA | TRBV11-3 | CASRRDTNSPLHF | TGTGCCAGCAGACGGGACACTAATTCACCCCTCCACTTT
TRBJ2-7 | NA | TRBD1 | TRBV19 | CASSPVTGGLGEQYF | TGTGCCAGTAGTCCTGTGACAGGGGGCCTTGGCGAGCAGTACTTC
TRBJ2-2 | once | NA | TRBV11-3 | CASSPITGPQAGELFF | TGTGCCAGCAGCCCTATAACGGGCCCCCAAGCCGGGGAGCTGTTTTTT
TRBJ2-7 | NA | TRBD2 | TRBV19 | CASSMGGLANEQYF | TGTGCCAGTAGTATGGGGGGACTAGCCAACGAGCAGTACTTC
TRBJ2-3 | NA | TRBD1 | TRBV11-1 | CASSPRDRATDTQYF | TGTGCCAGCAGCCCGAGGGACAGGGCCACAGATACGCAGTATTTT
TRBJ2-3 | NA | NA | TRBV5-4 | CASSPGTYSTDTQYF | TGTGCCAGCAGTCCCGGGACGTATAGCACAGATACGCAGTATTTT
TRBJ1-1 | NA | NA | TRBV9 | CASSVGTRVRGVNTEAFF | TGTGCCAGCAGCGTAGGAACAAGGGTGAGAGGGGTGAACACTGAAGCTTTCTTT
TRBJ1-6 | NA | NA | TRBV6-5 | CASSPQGGSLTLHF | TGTGCCAGCAGTCCCCAGGGAGGGTCTCTGACCCTCCACTTT
TRBJ1-3 | NA | NA | TRBV9 | CASSAHRAGAPSGNTIYF | TGTGCCAGCAGCGCACACCGAGCAGGGGCACCGTCTGGAAACACCATATATTTT
TRBJ2-1 | NA | TRBD1 | TRBV4-1 | CASSQAGDRVNEQFF | TGCGCCAGCAGCCAAGCGGGGGACAGGGTCAATGAGCAGTTCTTC
TRBJ1-1 | NA | NA | TRBV29-1 | CSVPFGADPDINTEAFF | TGCAGCGTTCCCTTCGGGGCCGACCCGGATATAAACACTGAAGCTTTCTTT
TRBJ2-3 | NA | TRBD2 | TRBV4-2 | CASSQESIAGRTAQYF | TGTGCCAGCAGCCAAGAATCGATAGCGGGGCGAACAGCGCAGTATTTT
TRBJ1-6 | NA | TRBD1 | TRBV5-1 | CASSLAQGAGGYNSPLHF | TGCGCCAGCAGCTTGGCCCAGGGGGCCGGGGGCTATAATTCACCCCTCCACTTT
TRBJ2-3 | NA | TRBD2 | TRBV19 | CASSMGLAGHAQYF | TGTGCCAGTAGTATGGGACTAGCAGGACACGCGCAGTATTTT
TRBJ2-5 | NA | NA | TRBV2 | CASTGPSRETQYF | TGTGCCAGCACGGGACCAAGCAGGGAGACCCAGTACTTC
TRBJ2-7 | NA | NA | TRBV21-1 | CASSKGTQGRSYEQYF | TGTGCCAGCAGCAAAGGGACTCAAGGTCGATCGTACGAGCAGTACTTC
TRBJ2-2 | few | TRBD1 | TRBV6-6 | CATGQGANTGELFF | TGTGCGACAGGCCAGGGGGCGAACACCGGGGAGCTGTTTTTT
TRBJ1-1 | NA | NA | TRBV12-5 | CASGLSREAFF | TGTGCTAGTGGTTTGAGCAGGGAAGCTTTCTTT
TRBJ1-4 | few | NA | TRBV18 | CASSQSPGALTNEKLFF | TGTGCCAGCTCACAAAGCCCAGGGGCTCTAACTAATGAAAAACTGTTTTTT
TRBJ2-7 | NA | TRBD1 | TRBV4-1 | CASSHRQGDYEQYF | TGCGCCAGCAGCCATCGACAGGGGGACTACGAGCAGTACTTC
TRBJ1-3 | NA | TRBD1 | TRBV5-4 | CASSRSTGGGNTIYF | TGTGCCAGCAGCAGATCGACAGGGGGAGGAAACACCATATATTTT
TRBJ2-5 | NA | NA | TRBV5-6 | CASSSRKGGETQYF | TGTGCCAGCAGCTCACGGAAAGGTGGAGAGACCCAGTACTTC
TRBJ2-7 | NA | TRBD2 | TRBV4-3 | CASSQDAGLAGGPYEQYF | TGCGCCAGCAGCCAAGATGCCGGCCTAGCGGGGGGGCCCTACGAGCAGTACTTC
TRBJ1-2 | once | NA | TRBV18 | CASSPGTGRGYTF | TGTGCCAGCTCACCCGGGACTGGGCGTGGCTACACCTTC
TRBJ2-3 | NA | TRBD1 | TRBV7-3 | CASSRDSAADTQYF | TGTGCCAGCAGCAGGGACAGCGCGGCAGATACGCAGTATTTT
TRBJ1-2 | NA | NA | TRBV4-3 | CASSQVRQGPMGYTF | TGCGCCAGCAGCCAAGTTCGTCAGGGACCTATGGGCTACACCTTT
TRBJ1-6 | NA | NA | TRBV5-1 | CASSLGSGNSPLHF | TGCGCCAGCAGCTTGGGGTCGGGAAATTCACCCCTCCACTTT
TRBJ2-5 | few | NA | TRBV15 | CATSILGWQGQETQYF | TGTGCCACCAGCATTCTAGGCTGGCAGGGTCAAGAGACCCAGTACTTC
TRBJ1-4 | NA | NA | TRBV2 | CASSEFYGRDEKLFF | TGTGCCAGCAGTGAATTCTACGGGCGGGATGAAAAACTGTTTTTT
TRBJ2-5 | NA | TRBD1 | TRBV5-6 | CASSLGQQETQYF | TGTGCCAGCAGCCTGGGACAGCAAGAGACCCAGTACTTC
TRBJ2-5 | NA | TRBD1 | TRBV18 | CASSESTGTVGTQYF | TGTGCCAGCTCAGAATCGACCGGGACAGTTGGGACCCAGTACTTC